A single sample is the source of the 26 T cell receptor beta chains below, sequenced in a study of Tregs in tolerant kidney transplant recipients. After around 6 days with irradiated graft donor PBMCs, CFSE-labeled recipient PBMCs were FACS-sorted. These TCRs are of unknown antigen specificity. Method: immunoSEQ multiplex PCR; TCRdb's copy keeps in-frame clones and lacks some. Its listing shows roughly 3,000 clones. The specimen comprised CD8+ T cells from blood cultured with allogeneic cells, sampled before the transplant. Receptor source: a human patient who received a combined kidney and bone marrow transplant.

In terms of frequency, this clone is medium-sized. With the read ending 3 residues before the CDR3 end, the germline J gene is used to fill in that end. This chain uses TRBV15 with TRBJ1-1, with D possibly being TRBD1 (5 bases). Trimming shortened V by 8 bases and J by 4 bases, and 11 bases separated the two germline ends. Germline CDR1 and CDR2: LNHNV and YYDKDF (reference sequence). The CDR3 loop spans 12 amino acids. The CDR3 reads CATARGGTEAFF. The covered CDR3 bases are TGTGCCACCGCGCGGGGGGGCACTGAA.

According to its frequency, this clone is medium-sized (0.01 to 0.1%). The read halts 3 residues ahead of the CDR3 end, with the missing end drawn from the germline J gene. This chain joins TRBV4-1 and TRBJ1-1; possible D gene TRBD1, 5 bases. The CDR3 contains 13 residues. V gave up 4 bases and J gave up 3 bases, with 9 bases separating them. Per the germline V gene, CDR1 is MGHRA and CDR2 is YSYEKL. This chain's CDR3 is CASSPPTDTEAFF. The covered CDR3 bases are TGCGCCAGCAGCCCCCCGACAGACACTGAA.

This clone registers medium-sized (0.01 to 0.1%) by frequency. The CDR3 extends 3 residues past the end of the read, so its final part is completed from the germline J gene. The J gene is TRBJ2-5, the V gene TRBV28; TRBD2 is a possible D gene (7 bases). The CDR3 loop spans 17 amino acids. Between the trimmed V and J ends, which lost 3 bases and 2 bases, there was a span of 19 bases. The germline gives CDR1 MDHEN, CDR2 SYDVKM. CDR3: CASSFGAGEGVQETQYF. CDR3 bases read: TGTGCCAGCAGTTTTGGGGCAGGGGAGGGGGTACAAGAGACC.

With regard to this clone: The read ends 3 residues early relative to the CDR3; the germline J gene fills the gap. The V gene is TRBV6-2 or TRBV6-3, the J gene TRBJ1-2; TRBD1 matches at 8 bases. The CDR3 loop spans 17 amino acids. Germline loops: CDR1 MNHEY, CDR2 SVGEGT. V lost 5 bases and J lost 5; bases outside the gene matches: 16. CDR3 in amino acids: CASSTHTTGGFLYGYTF. The sequenced CDR3 bases are TGTGCCAGCAGTACTCACACTACAGGGGGATTCTTATATGGC.

To note about this clone: The sequence runs out 3 residues before the end of the CDR3; the remainder is reconstructed from the germline J gene. The V call is TRBV5-6, the J call TRBJ2-7, with TRBD2 identical over 7 bases. J gave up 2 bases and V 2 bases, and 4 bases lay outside the gene matches. The CDR3 contains 14 residues. Germline values: CDR1 SGHDT, CDR2 YYEEEE. The sequenced part of the CDR3 DNA is TGTGCCAGCAGCTTCGGACTAGGGACCTACGAG. It translates to CASSFGLGTYE. The entire CDR3 protein reads CASSFGLGTYEQYF.

Measured by frequency, this clone is medium-sized. The covered CDR3 bases are TGCAGCGGTTCCGGGGGGGCTGAA. Its protein is CSGSGGAE. The whole CDR3 is CSGSGGAEAFF. The rearrangement links TRBV29-1 to TRBJ1-1, with D perhaps matching TRBD1 (5 bases). The CDR3 goes on 3 residues after the read ends, and that part is filled in from the germline J gene. The V gene's germline CDR1 is SQVTM and CDR2 ANQGSEA. Trimming removed 7 bases from V and 6 bases from J, with 12 bases in between. The CDR3 loop spans 11 amino acids.

A remark on this clone: The read ends 3 residues early relative to the CDR3; the germline J gene fills the gap. The chain employs TRBV2 and TRBJ2-7; TRBD2 aligns across 14 bases. Per germline, CDR1 SNHLY and CDR2 FYNNEI. With V trimmed by 9 bases and J by 3 bases, 10 bases remained unmatched. The CDR3 spans 16 residues. The CDR3 protein is CARDPGLAGANYEQYF. CDR3 DNA (partial): TGTGCCAGGGACCCGGGACTAGCGGGGGCAAACTACGAG.

Comment on this clone: The CDR3 end falls 3 residues outside the read, so it is completed with the germline J gene. This rearrangement joins TRBV7-2 to TRBJ1-6; TRBD1 might be the D (5 bases). The V gene's germline CDR1 is SGHTA and CDR2 FQGNSA. The CDR3 has 15 amino acids. V lost 5 bases and J lost 9, with 17 bases in between. The CDR3 DNA, read in part, is TGTGCCAGCAGCCCGGGCGGGGCATCGGGTTCACCC. Encoded protein: CASSPGGASGSP. In full, the CDR3 is CASSPGGASGSPLHF. Full variable domain (rest looked up from reference TRBV7-2 and TRBJ1-6): GAGVSQSPSNKVTEKGKDVELRCDPISGHTALYWYRQSLGQGLEFLIYFQGNSAPDKSGLPSDRFSAERTGGSVSTLTIQRTQQEDSAVYLCASSPGGASGSPLHFGNGTRLTVT.

Points on this clone: The junction shows a germline mismatch at one end, possibly a read error. The CDR3 is cut off 3 residues early in the read; its end comes from the germline J gene. This chain uses TRBV2 with TRBJ2-3; D is unclear. The CDR3 consists of 10 residues. The germline V gene encodes CDR1 SNHLY and CDR2 FYNNEI. Partial CDR3 DNA: TGTGCCACCAGTAGCGATACG. Translation: CATSSDT. The entire CDR3 reads CATSSDTQYF.

Comment on this clone: The CDR3 is cut off 3 residues early in the read; its end comes from the germline J gene. The chain has TRBV5-6 and TRBJ1-2, with D hard to call. Trimming took 6 bases from V and 2 from J, leaving 14 bases between them. The CDR3 is 14 residues long. The germline gives CDR1 SGHDT, CDR2 YYEEEE. CDR3 DNA, as far as it was read: TGTGCCAGCACCCCGAGGAGACAAAACTATGGC. It encodes CASTPRRQNYG. The whole CDR3 protein is CASTPRRQNYGYTF.

This clone ranks as medium-sized (0.01 to 0.1%) in terms of frequency. The read is 3 residues too short to cover the CDR3 end, so that end is filled in from the germline J gene. V usage is TRBV7-4 and J usage is TRBJ1-3; no firm D call. CDR3 length equals 14 residues. Germline CDR1 is SGHVT and CDR2 is SQSDAQ. V was cut by 9 bases and J by 2 bases, with 14 bases left in between. CDR3: CARPGSFAGNTIYF. CDR3 DNA, as far as it was read: TGTGCCAGGCCCGGGTCCTTCGCTGGAAACACC.

On this clone itself: The read ends 3 residues shy of where the CDR3 ends; the end is completed using the germline J gene. The V and J genes are TRBV6-2 or TRBV6-3 and TRBJ2-7; TRBD2 aligns across 9 bases. The V segment lost 3 bases and the J segment 3 bases; nucleotides outside the gene matches: 9. The CDR3 is 16 amino acids. Germline loops: CDR1 MNHEY, CDR2 SVGEGT. The part of the CDR3 DNA that was read is TGTGCCAGCAGTTATTCTCCCCTAGCGGGGAGCTACGAG. It is translated as CASSYSPLAGSYE. The CDR3, in full, reads CASSYSPLAGSYEQYF.

Considering frequency, this clone is medium-sized. A read error may produce the germline difference seen at one junction end. The read falls 3 residues short of the CDR3 end, and the missing part is taken from the germline J gene. The chain has TRBV4-2 and TRBJ2-3; TRBD2 aligns across 7 bases. This CDR3 has 16 amino acids. Germline lookup yields CDR1 LGHNA and CDR2 YNFKEQ. The CDR3 reads CASSQDPSGTSDTQYF. CDR3 DNA, as far as it was read: TGCGCCAGCAGCCAAGATCCCAGCGGGACGTCGGATACG.

As regards this clone: The CDR3 end falls 3 residues outside the read, so it is completed with the germline J gene. The chain has TRBV13 and TRBJ2-7; D gene uncertain. CDR3 length: 11 residues. V gave up 5 bases and J gave up 5 bases, with 7 bases separating them. CDR1 and CDR2 from the germline V gene are PRHDT and FYEKMQ (reference sequence). Partial CDR3 DNA: TGTGCCAGCAGCCAAAGCAACGAG. Translating gives CASSQSNE. The whole CDR3 sequence reads CASSQSNEQYF.

Regarding this clone: The CDR3 end is not reached by the read, which stops 3 residues before it; the germline J gene fills it in. This rearrangement joins TRBV5-1 to TRBJ2-5; perhaps TRBD1 as D (7 bases). V shed 4 bases and J shed 1 base, with 23 bases lying between them. This CDR3 region has 18 residues. Germline V CDR1 and CDR2: SGHRS, YFSETQ. CDR3 amino acids: CASSISPGGGGRQETQYF. The DNA read from the CDR3 is TGCGCCAGCAGCATATCACCCGGCGGAGGGGGCCGCCAAGAGACC. Full variable domain (remainder filled in from reference TRBV5-1 and TRBJ2-5): KAGVTQTPRYLIKTRGQQVTLSCSPISGHRSVSWYQQTPGQGLQFLFEYFSETQRNKGNFPGRFSGRQFSNSRSEMNVSTLELGDSALYLCASSISPGGGGRQETQYFGPGTRLLVL.

About this clone itself: The read ends 3 residues early relative to the CDR3; the germline J gene fills the gap. J is TRBJ2-7 and V is TRBV28; the match to TRBD1 covers 10 bases. V lost 6 bases and J lost 3; bases outside the gene matches: 5. The CDR3 extends over 14 amino acids. Germline assignment: CDR1 MDHEN and CDR2 SYDVKM. The CDR3 is CASRKGQGFYEQYF. The CDR3 DNA, read in part, is TGTGCCAGCAGAAAGGGACAGGGGTTCTACGAG.

With regard to this clone: Coverage ceases 3 residues before the CDR3 finishes, and the germline J gene fills in the end. The rearrangement uses TRBV4-1 and TRBJ2-7; tentative D call: TRBD2 (5 bases). V was clipped by 4 bases and J by 3 bases, with 16 bases between them. The CDR3 is 15 amino acids. Germline lookup yields CDR1 MGHRA and CDR2 YSYEKL. The part of the CDR3 DNA that was read is TGCGCCAGCAGCCGTTTTGAGGGCCCTGACTACGAG. Its translation is CASSRFEGPDYE. The whole CDR3 protein is CASSRFEGPDYEQYF.

Concerning this clone: The read ends 3 residues shy of where the CDR3 ends; the end is completed using the germline J gene. The chain recombines TRBV15 with TRBJ2-7; 9 nucleotides match TRBD2. CDR1 and CDR2 (germline): LNHNV, YYDKDF (reference sequence). V lost 1 base and J lost 3; bases outside the gene matches: 1. CDR3 length: 14 residues. The CDR3 bases that were read are TGTGCCACCAGCAGAGTTAGCGGGAGCTACGAG. Protein sequence: CATSRVSGSYE. The whole CDR3 sequence is CATSRVSGSYEQYF.

Turning to this clone: The read ends 3 residues early relative to the CDR3; the germline J gene fills the gap. The V and J genes are TRBV19 and TRBJ2-1; the D gene is possibly TRBD1 (5 bases). Germline assignment: CDR1 LNHDA and CDR2 SQIVND (reference sequence). V was cut by 5 bases and J by 6 bases, with 14 bases left in between. The CDR3 covers 14 residues. The CDR3 here is CASSSPLGPNEQFF. CDR3 DNA (partial): TGTGCCAGTAGTTCCCCCCTGGGGCCCAATGAG. Complete variable domain (other parts from reference TRBV19 and TRBJ2-1): DGGITQSPKYLFRKEGQNVTLSCEQNLNHDAMYWYRQDPGQGLRLIYYSQIVNDFQKGDIAEGYSVSREKKESFPLTVTSAQKNPTAFYLCASSSPLGPNEQFFGPGTRLTVL.

As to this clone: From the germline J gene comes the end of the CDR3, since the read stops 3 residues before it. This sequence joins TRBV30 and TRBJ2-7; a possible D gene is TRBD1 (6 bases). Germline CDR1 reads GTSNPN; CDR2 reads SVGIG (reference sequence). The V end was cut by 1 base, the J end by 2 bases, with 12 bases between. There are 14 residues in the CDR3. The sequenced part of the CDR3 DNA is TGTGCCTGGAGTGCTGGAAAGGGGGCCTACGAG. It translates to CAWSAGKGAYE. In full, the CDR3 reads CAWSAGKGAYEQYF.

This clone ranks as medium-sized in terms of frequency. The read is 3 residues too short to cover the CDR3 end, so that end is filled in from the germline J gene. The rearrangement links TRBV12-3 or TRBV12-4 to TRBJ2-3, with D perhaps matching TRBD1 (6 bases). This CDR3 contains 14 residues. The germline V and J ends were trimmed by 6 bases and 3 bases, with 13 bases remaining between them. CDR3 sequence reads: CASSGTHFTDTQYF. The covered CDR3 bases are TGTGCCAGCAGCGGGACACATTTTACAGATACG.

Frequency places this clone as medium-sized. The missing CDR3 end, 3 residues past where the read stops, is filled in from the germline J gene. The chain joins TRBV29-1 to TRBJ1-2, with a weak D call TRBD1 (6 bases). This CDR3 spans 13 amino acids. CDR1 and CDR2 from the germline V gene are SQVTM and ANQGSEA. The V end was cut by 6 bases, the J end by 4 bases, with 15 bases between. CDR3 loop: CSVFGGPFYGYTF. Incomplete CDR3 DNA: TGCAGCGTCTTCGGGGGGCCGTTCTATGGC.

Comments on this clone: The read finishes 3 residues shy of the CDR3 end, and the germline J gene is used to complete it. The rearrangement joins TRBV28 to TRBJ1-2, with D tentatively TRBD1 (5 bases). V was shortened by 5 bases and J by 2 bases, with 21 bases between the two germline ends. CDR1 is MDHEN, CDR2 SYDVKM, per germline. The CDR3 has 17 residues. CDR3 DNA (partial): TGTGCCAGCAGTGAGGGAGATCAGGGAATCTTGAACTATGGC. Protein: CASSEGDQGILNYG. In full, the CDR3 reads CASSEGDQGILNYGYTF.

Concerning this clone: The read gets to within 3 residues of the CDR3 end, and the germline J gene fills in the rest. The chain is built from TRBV4-2 and TRBJ2-7; D remains unclear. The CDR3 extends over 14 amino acids. The germline V gene has CDR1 LGHNA and CDR2 YNFKEQ. V gave up 0 bases and J gave up 3 bases, with 9 bases separating them. CDR3: CASSQDLGGYEQYF. The sequenced CDR3 bases are TGTGCCAGCAGCCAAGATCTAGGCGGCTACGAG.

Notes on this clone: Read coverage stops 3 residues before the CDR3 terminus; the germline J gene supplies the remainder. The chain combines TRBV5-1 with TRBJ2-7; a possible D gene is TRBD1 (6 bases). Germline CDR1 is SGHRS and CDR2 is YFSETQ. Trimming took 2 bases from V and 2 from J, leaving 8 bases between them. The CDR3 contains 13 residues. The CDR3 DNA, read in part, is TGCGCCAGCAGCTTCGCAGGGGCCTACGAG. It codes for CASSFAGAYE. The complete CDR3 sequence is CASSFAGAYEQYF.

With respect to this clone: The DNA ends 3 residues before the CDR3 does, and the rest of the CDR3 is filled in from the germline J gene. The gene calls are TRBV4-1 and TRBJ2-7; 10 nucleotides match TRBD1. Trimming at V came to 6 bases and at J to 2 bases, leaving 4 bases not matched to a gene. Germline loops: CDR1 MGHRA, CDR2 YSYEKL. The CDR3 contains 14 residues. The chain's CDR3 is CASSPGTGAYEQYF. The sequenced part of the CDR3 DNA is TGCGCCAGCAGTCCCGGGACAGGGGCCTACGAG.